The 10 T cell receptor beta chains below were found in one sample sequenced in a study of blood T cell repertoires in COVID-19. Assay used: immunoSEQ multiplex PCR; TCRdb lists only in-frame clones, some missing. The table shows a few hundred thousand clones, with roughly 86% occurring only once. Sequencing was carried out using peripheral blood. Receptors were obtained from a man aged 35 to 55 who had recovered from COVID-19.

The CDR3 region has the DNA TGTGCCAGCAGCTTGGGGGGACAGGGCGGGGATACGCAGTATTTT. Encoded protein: CASSLGGQGGDTQYF. The chain has TRBV5-5 and TRBJ2-3; 9 bases are a match to TRBD1. V lost 0 bases, J lost 6 bases, and 5 bases stayed unmatched. The CDR3 runs 15 residues. Germline lookup yields CDR1 SGHKS and CDR2 YYEKEE (reference sequence). Full variable domain (missing parts from reference TRBV5-5 and TRBJ2-3): DAGVTQSPTHLIKTRGQQVTLRCSPISGHKSVSWYQQVLGQGPQFIFQYYEKEERGRGNFPDRFSARQFPNYSSELNVNALLLGDSALYLCASSLGGQGGDTQYFGPGTRLTVL.

The chain combines TRBV4-2 with TRBJ2-3, with TRBD2 matching 7 bases. V trimming: 0 bases; J trimming: 5 bases; junction bases outside the gene matches: 8. In germline, CDR1 is LGHNA, CDR2 YNFKEQ. The CDR3 covers 16 residues. CDR3 in DNA: TGTGCCAGCAGCCAAGAAGGGAGGGGTAGACGAGATACGCAGTATTTT. It encodes CASSQEGRGRRDTQYF.

The rearrangement uses TRBV5-6 and TRBJ2-1; D is possibly TRBD1 (5 bases). Germline CDR1 reads SGHDT; CDR2 reads YYEEEE. The CDR3 spans 13 residues. Trimming took off 3 bases at V and 7 bases at J, with 11 bases between the two ends. DNA for the CDR3: TGTGCCAGCAGCTCGGCAGGGAAGAATGAGCAGTTCTTC. Protein product: CASSSAGKNEQFF.

A few counts support this clone. The genes are TRBV27 and TRBJ1-6; D gene unclear. The germline CDR1 and CDR2 sequences are MNHEY and SMNVEV (reference sequence). V shed 6 bases and J shed 7 bases, with 16 bases lying between them. This CDR3 contains 15 residues. DNA for the CDR3: TGTGCCAGCAGCCTCAATGGGGAGGTCAATTCACCCCTCCACTTT. Its translation is CASSLNGEVNSPLHF.

The chain has TRBV13 and TRBJ1-2; 7 nucleotides align to TRBD1. CDR1 and CDR2 from the germline V gene are PRHDT and FYEKMQ (reference sequence). This CDR3 is 15 amino acids long. V lost 8 bases to trimming and J lost 1 base; unmatched junction nucleotides: 10. This CDR3 reads CASGTRQGFNYGYTF. DNA for the CDR3: TGTGCCAGCGGGACCAGACAGGGATTTAACTATGGCTACACCTTC.

V usage is TRBV6-2 or TRBV6-3 and J usage is TRBJ1-5; possible D gene TRBD1, 6 bases. The V end was cut by 4 bases, the J end by 5 bases, with 12 bases between. Germline V CDR1 and CDR2: MNHEY, SVGEGT. The CDR3 has 14 residues. CDR3 residues: CASSFLEGDQPQHF. As DNA, the CDR3 is TGTGCCAGCAGTTTCCTCGAGGGGGATCAGCCCCAGCATTTT.

This chain connects TRBV14 to TRBJ2-3, with D possibly TRBD2 on 5 matching bases. The CDR3 has 16 residues. CDR1 SGHDN and CDR2 FVKESK come from the germline V gene. V lost 1 base and J lost 3, with 14 bases in between. In nucleotides, the CDR3 is TGTGCCAGCAGCCAAGTACGTGGGAGTTTAACAGATACGCAGTATTTT. It yields the protein CASSQVRGSLTDTQYF.

This clone was counted once. The genes are TRBV7-8 and TRBJ1-2, with 7 positions matching TRBD1. Losses at the gene ends were 6 bases for V and 2 bases for J; bases not matched to a gene: 9. The CDR3 has 15 amino acids. Germline CDR1 and CDR2: SGHVS and FQNEAQ. CDR3 amino acids: CASSSRDSVNYGYTF. CDR3 sequence (DNA): TGTGCCAGCAGTTCCCGGGACAGCGTAAACTATGGCTACACCTTC.

V is TRBV19 and J is TRBJ2-1; the D gene is possibly TRBD1 (6 bases). The germline V and J ends were trimmed by 1 base and 9 bases, with 10 bases remaining between them. This CDR3 has 13 amino acids. Germline CDR1 LNHDA, CDR2 SQIVND (reference sequence). The CDR3 DNA sequence: TGTGCCAGTAGTATAGGGGGGACAATTGAGCAGTTCTTC. It encodes CASSIGGTIEQFF.

The rearrangement joins TRBV7-2 to TRBJ2-1; 11 bases match TRBD2. Germline assignment: CDR1 SGHTA and CDR2 FQGNSA. CDR3 size: 17 residues. V lost 5 bases, J lost 8 bases, and 14 bases stayed unmatched. In DNA form, the CDR3 reads TGTGCCAGCAGCCAAACCCTACTAGCGGGGGCGCCCTATGAGCAGTTCTTC. Translated, it gives CASSQTLLAGAPYEQFF.